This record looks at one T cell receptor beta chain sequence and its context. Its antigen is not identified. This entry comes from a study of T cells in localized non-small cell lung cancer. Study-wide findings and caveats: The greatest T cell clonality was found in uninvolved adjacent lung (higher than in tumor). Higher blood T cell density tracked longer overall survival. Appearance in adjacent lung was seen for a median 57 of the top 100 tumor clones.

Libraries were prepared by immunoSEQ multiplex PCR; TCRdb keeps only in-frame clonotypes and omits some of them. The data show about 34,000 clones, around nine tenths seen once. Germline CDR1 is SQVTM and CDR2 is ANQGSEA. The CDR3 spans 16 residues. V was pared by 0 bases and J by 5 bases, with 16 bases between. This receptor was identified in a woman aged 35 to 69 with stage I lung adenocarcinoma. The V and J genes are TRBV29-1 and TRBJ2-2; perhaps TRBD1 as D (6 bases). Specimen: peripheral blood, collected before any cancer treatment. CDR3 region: CSVEDRAGGHTGELFF. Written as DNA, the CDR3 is TGCAGCGTTGAAGATCGGGCTGGGGGCCATACCGGGGAGCTGTTTTTT.